These 6 T cell receptor beta chains were sequenced from one sample in a study of human T cells and chemical hapten exposure. TCRdb itself ran the RACE reads through MiXCR, one entry per CDR3 protein. The table lists about 49,000 distinct CDR3 sequences, about a tenth of them singletons. This sample's time point: patch test 1, 2 weeks after DPC sensitization. Documented treatment: therapeutic diphenylcyclopropenone sensitization with weekly scalp DPC. The sample consisted of whole blood, taken in connection with sensitization to the hapten diphenylcyclopropenone (DPC). These receptor sequences come from a woman between 45 and 65 years old with alopecia areata. Some clones in this sample may be carry-over from other donors' samples.

This clonotype was detected many times. The chain links TRBV14 to TRBJ2-3, with TRBD2 matching over 7 bases. Germline assignment: CDR1 SGHDN and CDR2 FVKESK. This CDR3 has 14 residues. After removal of 4 bases from V and 8 bases from J, the junction contained 9 bases not matched to a gene. The DNA for the CDR3 is TGTGCCAGCAGCCCCGGACTAGATGTTCCTACGCAGTATTTT. The encoded protein is CASSPGLDVPTQYF.

This clonotype was observed at least ten times. The V and J genes are TRBV14 and TRBJ1-1, with D uncertain. This CDR3 is 16 amino acids long. Germline CDR1 and CDR2: SGHDN and FVKESK. Trimming shortened V by 2 bases and J by 1 base, and 14 bases separated the two germline ends. This CDR3 reads CASSQNGLKWNTEAFF. Written as DNA, the CDR3 is TGTGCCAGCAGCCAAAACGGACTAAAATGGAACACTGAAGCTTTCTTT.

This clonotype was counted at least ten times. The chain couples TRBV2 to TRBJ1-2, with a weak D call TRBD1 (6 bases). V lost 8 bases and J lost 4, with 20 bases in between. Germline CDR1 reads SNHLY; CDR2 reads FYNNEI. This CDR3 comprises 15 residues. In nucleotides, the CDR3 is TGTGCCAGCGAGCGGGACATCCTTCGAGGCTATGGCTACACCTTC. Protein sequence: CASERDILRGYGYTF.

This clonotype was detected many times. V usage is TRBV5-1 and J usage is TRBJ2-1; 9 bases are shared with TRBD2. This CDR3 is 15 amino acids long. The junction had 10 bases not matched to a gene; V was cut back by 5 bases and J by 7 bases. CDR1 and CDR2 from the germline V gene are SGHRS and YFSETQ. The CDR3 sequence: CASSPYPGLANEQFF. As DNA, the CDR3 is TGCGCCAGCAGTCCTTACCCGGGACTAGCTAATGAGCAGTTCTTC. Complete variable domain (other parts from reference TRBV5-1 and TRBJ2-1): KAGVTQTPRYLIKTRGQQVTLSCSPISGHRSVSWYQQTPGQGLQFLFEYFSETQRNKGNFPGRFSGRQFSNSRSEMNVSTLELGDSALYLCASSPYPGLANEQFFGPGTRLTVL.

This clonotype was seen at least ten times. This sequence joins TRBV11-2 and TRBJ2-1; no definite D call. V dropped 3 bases and J dropped 6 bases, with 12 bases sitting between them. The CDR3 runs 14 residues. Germline V gene lookup returns CDR1 SGHAT and CDR2 FQNNGV. The CDR3 nucleotides read TGTGCCAGCAGCTTTCAAATTAGCACCAATGAGCAGTTCTTC. Protein sequence: CASSFQISTNEQFF.

This clonotype was counted only a few times. V gene TRBV6-2 or TRBV6-3 combines with J gene TRBJ2-5; a weak D match, TRBD1 (6 bases). Germline CDR1 is MNHEY and CDR2 is SVGEGT. The CDR3 is 12 amino acids. V dropped 4 bases and J dropped 10 bases, with 13 bases sitting between them. CDR3 amino acids: CASSFTTGNQYF. The CDR3 bases are TGTGCCAGCAGTTTTACAACAGGGAACCAGTACTTC.